What follows are 29 T cell receptor beta chains derived from one specimen sequenced in a study of Graves' ophthalmopathy and Graves' hyperthyroidism. Amplified TCR beta CDR3 regions were obtained using RNA transcripts as template. RT-PCR was first run with HTBI primers, then multiplex PCR in a second round. Via MiXCR, TCRdb re-called the multiplex PCR reads, giving one row per CDR3 protein. The sample shows approximately 700,000 distinct CDR3 sequences, over 40% of them seen only once. What was sequenced was peripheral blood. Source of these receptors: an adult man with Graves' ophthalmopathy.

This clonotype was recorded once. The rearrangement uses TRBV29-1 and TRBJ1-1, with D uncertain. The CDR3 totals 11 residues. Trimming removed 4 bases from V and 6 bases from J, with 9 bases in between. Germline lookup yields CDR1 SQVTM and CDR2 ANQGSEA. This CDR3 reads CSVASGAEAFF. The CDR3 DNA follows: TGCAGCGTTGCTAGCGGGGCTGAAGCTTTCTTT.

A word on this clonotype: A much larger clone differs from this one at a single base, so this may be a read error. V is TRBV7-9 and J is TRBJ1-3; 7 nucleotides match TRBD1. Germline trimming cut 8 bases from V and 0 bases from J; bases unmatched to any gene: 10. CDR1 SEHNR and CDR2 FQNEAQ come from the germline V gene (reference sequence). There are 16 residues in the CDR3. CDR3 in DNA: TGTGCCAGCGGCCCCCAGGACAGGACCTCTGGAAACACCATATATTTT. It translates to CASGPQDRTSGNTIYF.

The rearrangement uses TRBV19 and TRBJ1-1, with D tentatively TRBD1 (6 bases). Germline-derived CDR1 and CDR2 are LNHDA and SQIVND (reference sequence). V was clipped by 6 bases and J by 1 base, with 18 bases between them. The CDR3 contains 16 residues. The CDR3 region has the DNA TGTGCCAGTAGCCCGGACAGACTGGGGCCGAACACTGAAGCTTTCTTT. Translating it yields CASSPDRLGPNTEAFF.

V usage is TRBV19 and J usage is TRBJ2-5; no clear D. V shed 3 bases and J shed 9 bases, with 14 bases lying between them. The CDR3 extends over 13 amino acids. CDR1 and CDR2 (germline): LNHDA, SQIVND (reference sequence). The CDR3 loop is CASSMYSNQPQYF. Here the CDR3 DNA reads TGTGCCAGTAGTATGTATAGCAATCAGCCCCAGTACTTC.

In this sample, this clonotype turned up many times. The chain uses TRBV7-9 and TRBJ2-7, with 7 bases matching TRBD1. The CDR3 has 14 amino acids. Unmatched junction bases numbered 6, after V lost 5 bases and J lost 2 bases. Germline lookup yields CDR1 SEHNR and CDR2 FQNEAQ (reference sequence). The CDR3 loop reads CASSHRDRTYEQYF. DNA of the CDR3: TGTGCCAGCAGCCACCGGGACAGAACCTACGAGCAGTACTTC.

This clonotype occurred many times. The chain links TRBV5-1 to TRBJ2-6, with unresolved D. Germline assignment: CDR1 SGHRS and CDR2 YFSETQ. Between the trimmed V and J ends, which lost 4 bases and 2 bases, there was a span of 7 bases. The CDR3 extends over 14 amino acids. The CDR3 loop reads CASSVDTGANVLTF. The DNA for the CDR3 is TGCGCCAGCAGCGTCGACACTGGGGCCAACGTCCTGACTTTC.

The sample holds many counts of this clonotype. V gene TRBV7-8 combines with J gene TRBJ2-7; D is possibly TRBD1 (5 bases). The ends were cut back, 1 base at V and 0 bases at J, with 19 bases in the middle. CDR3 length: 18 amino acids. Per germline, CDR1 SGHVS and CDR2 FQNEAQ. The CDR3 DNA reads TGTGCCAGCAGCTTAGACGCGGCAGTCTATGACAGCTCCTACGAGCAGTACTTC. Translated, it gives CASSLDAAVYDSSYEQYF.

This clonotype has at least ten counts. The rearrangement uses TRBV12-3 or TRBV12-4 and TRBJ2-7; 9 nucleotides line up with TRBD1. The CDR3 runs 15 residues. V lost 4 bases, J lost 6 bases, and 10 bases stayed unmatched. This CDR3 reads CASSSTGTGLAEQYF. DNA for the CDR3: TGTGCCAGCAGTTCCACCGGGACAGGGCTAGCCGAGCAGTACTTC.

The gene calls are TRBV5-1 and TRBJ1-3, with D unclear. CDR3 length: 14 amino acids. V was clipped by 7 bases and J by 0 bases, with 11 bases between them. CDR1 is SGHRS, CDR2 YFSETQ, per germline. The CDR3 region is CASWEGYSGNTIYF. The CDR3 nucleotides are TGCGCCAGCTGGGAGGGCTACTCTGGAAACACCATATATTTT.

This clonotype was detected ten times or more. The V gene is TRBV19, the J gene TRBJ1-5; possible D gene TRBD1, 5 bases. CDR3 size: 13 residues. Trimming shortened V by 9 bases and J by 0 bases, and 9 bases separated the two germline ends. The V gene's germline CDR1 is LNHDA and CDR2 SQIVND (reference sequence). In DNA form, the CDR3 reads TGTGCCAGCAGCACAGGTAGCAATCAGCCCCAGCATTTT. Its translation: CASSTGSNQPQHF.

This clonotype was picked up a small number of times. V is TRBV4-1 and J is TRBJ1-2, with 8 nucleotides matching TRBD1. V dropped 1 base and J dropped 7; count of bases not matched to a gene: 11. CDR1 is MGHRA and CDR2 is YSYEKL in the germline V gene. This CDR3 contains 16 residues. DNA of the CDR3: TGCGCCAGCAGCCAAGTCGGCCTCGACAGGGGAAGTGGCTACACCTTC. This codes for CASSQVGLDRGSGYTF.

This chain uses TRBV29-1 with TRBJ1-2; no reliable D call. This CDR3 comprises 11 residues. Trimming removed 4 bases from V and 7 bases from J, with 10 bases in between. Looked up from germline, CDR1 is SQVTM and CDR2 is ANQGSEA. The CDR3: CSVATGSGYTF. The DNA of the CDR3 is TGCAGCGTTGCAACGGGCTCTGGCTACACCTTC.

The chain couples TRBV7-9 to TRBJ2-7; tentatively, D is TRBD2 (6 bases). The CDR3 is 16 amino acids. V shed 1 base and J shed 4 bases, with 17 bases lying between them. CDR1 and CDR2 (germline): SEHNR, FQNEAQ (reference sequence). The CDR3 protein is CASSLDGYAGRYEQYF. CDR3 in DNA: TGTGCCAGCAGCTTAGATGGGTATGCGGGAAGATACGAGCAGTACTTC.

The chain links TRBV12-3 or TRBV12-4 to TRBJ1-4; maybe TRBD1 (5 bases). The V end was cut by 3 bases, the J end by 8 bases, with 10 bases between. The CDR3 extends over 13 amino acids. The DNA for the CDR3 is TGTGCCAGCAGTTTCAGCGGGGGAGAAAAACTGTTTTTT. This gives the protein CASSFSGGEKLFF.

This clonotype was seen at least ten times. The V call is TRBV10-3, the J call TRBJ2-5, with D perhaps matching TRBD1 (6 bases). The germline V gene encodes CDR1 ENHRY and CDR2 SYGVKD. V lost 6 bases and J 1 base, leaving 9 bases between the germline ends. The CDR3 runs 13 residues. CDR3 nucleotides: TGTGCCATCAGGGACAGCATCCAAGAGACCCAGTACTTC. This gives the protein CAIRDSIQETQYF.

This clonotype occurred many times. J is TRBJ1-1 and V is TRBV29-1, with a weak D call TRBD1 (6 bases). This CDR3 is built from 13 residues. The V gene's germline CDR1 is SQVTM and CDR2 ANQGSEA. The V and J ends lost 4 bases and 7 bases respectively, with 16 bases between them. The chain's CDR3 is CSVVGGQSGEAFF. The DNA of the CDR3 is TGCAGCGTTGTGGGTGGACAGAGTGGTGAAGCTTTCTTT.

Concerning this clonotype: This may arise from a read error, as a much more abundant clone is one base away. CDR3: CASRPQGPDGETQYF. The CDR3 DNA follows: TGTGCCAGTCGCCCTCAGGGCCCAGATGGGGAGACCCAGTACTTC. The V call is TRBV11-1, the J call TRBJ2-5; maybe TRBD1 (5 bases). V lost 9 bases and J 5 bases, leaving 22 bases between the germline ends. CDR1 and CDR2 from the germline V gene are SGHAT and FQDESV (reference sequence). There are 15 residues in the CDR3.

The chain couples TRBV7-9 to TRBJ2-6; D gene unclear. Per germline, CDR1 SEHNR and CDR2 FQNEAQ (reference sequence). V lost 1 base and J 15 bases, leaving 10 bases between the germline ends. The CDR3 length is 12 residues. As DNA, the CDR3 is TGTGCCAGCAGCTTAGTTCCAGAGGACCTGACTTTC. Protein: CASSLVPEDLTF. The variable domain in full, completed from reference TRBV7-9 and TRBJ2-6, reads DTGVSQNPRHKITKRGQNVTFRCDPISEHNRLYWYRQTLGQGPEFLTYFQNEAQLEKSRLLSDRFSAERPKGSFSTLEIQRTEQGDSAMYLCASSLVPEDLTFGAGSRLTVL.

Ten or more counts support this clonotype. The rearrangement links TRBV19 to TRBJ2-5, with 8 bases fitting TRBD1. This CDR3 spans 14 amino acids. Per the germline V gene, CDR1 is LNHDA and CDR2 is SQIVND (reference sequence). V shed 7 bases, J shed 5 bases, and the junction held 9 bases outside the gene matches. The CDR3 DNA reads TGTGCCAGTAAACAAACAGGGGGTGGGGAGACCCAGTACTTC. This gives the protein CASKQTGGGETQYF.

CDR3 amino acids: CSPGQEGYGYTF. The CDR3 DNA is TGCAGCCCGGGACAGGAGGGCTATGGCTACACCTTC. The chain is built from TRBV29-1 and TRBJ1-2; TRBD1 matches 8 bases. V was clipped by 8 bases and J by 4 bases; unmatched bases: 6. The germline V gene has CDR1 SQVTM and CDR2 ANQGSEA. CDR3 size: 12 residues.

The V call is TRBV20-1, the J call TRBJ1-3; the D is unclear. CDR1 is DFQATT and CDR2 is SNEGSKA in the germline V gene (reference sequence). The CDR3 runs 13 residues. The V gene lost 5 bases and the J gene lost 0 bases, with 8 bases spanning the gap. The chain's CDR3 is CSAPHYSGNTIYF. CDR3 sequence (DNA): TGCAGTGCTCCCCACTACTCTGGAAACACCATATATTTT.

The chain employs TRBV19 and TRBJ1-2; 8 positions match TRBD1. The CDR3 is made up of 15 amino acids. The V gene end was trimmed by 5 bases and the J gene end by 3 bases; junction bases not matched to a gene: 8. Per the germline V gene, CDR1 is LNHDA and CDR2 is SQIVND (reference sequence). The CDR3 loop reads CASSPGQGIDYGYTF. The CDR3 nucleotides are TGTGCCAGTAGTCCTGGACAGGGAATCGACTATGGCTACACCTTC.

This clonotype was found many times. V is TRBV12-3 or TRBV12-4 and J is TRBJ1-1; D remains ambiguous. The CDR3 is made up of 13 amino acids. The germline V and J ends were trimmed by 7 bases and 1 base, with 10 bases remaining between them. The CDR3 sequence: CASTHAGNTEAFF. The CDR3 nucleotides are TGTGCCAGCACCCACGCAGGGAACACTGAAGCTTTCTTT.

The J gene is TRBJ2-7, the V gene TRBV2; D not resolved. The length of the CDR3 is 10 residues. Germline V CDR1 and CDR2: SNHLY, FYNNEI. V lost 7 bases and J 3 bases, leaving 4 bases between the germline ends. CDR3 DNA: TGTGCCAGCACGAACTACGAGCAGTACTTC. As protein: CASTNYEQYF.

For this clonotype: This may arise from a read error, as a much more abundant clone is one base away. The chain links TRBV7-2 to TRBJ1-1; 8 bases are a match to TRBD1. The length of the CDR3 is 15 residues. The germline V gene encodes CDR1 SGHTA and CDR2 FQGNSA. The CDR3 nucleotides are TGCGCCAGCAGCTTGGCATGGGACAGGAGCACTGAAGCTTTCTTT. Its protein product is CASSLAWDRSTEAFF.

At least ten counts were recorded for this clonotype. The V and J genes are TRBV10-3 and TRBJ2-2, with 10 bases aligning to TRBD1. The CDR3 runs 15 residues. J lost 5 bases, V lost 4 bases, and 4 bases had no gene match. Germline V gene sequence: CDR1 ENHRY, CDR2 SYGVKD. The CDR3 nucleotides read TGTGCCATCAGTGGACAGGGGGCGCTTACCGGGGAGCTGTTTTTT. Translated: CAISGQGALTGELFF.

V and J are TRBV7-8 and TRBJ2-7, with 7 bases fitting TRBD2. The CDR3 is made up of 16 amino acids. Germline CDR1 reads SGHVS; CDR2 reads FQNEAQ. After removal of 2 bases from V and 3 bases from J, the junction contained 10 bases not matched to a gene. In DNA form, the CDR3 reads TGTGCCAGCAGCTTATCGGGTACAGCGGGAAACTACGAGCAGTACTTC. Its protein is CASSLSGTAGNYEQYF.

The chain is built from TRBV20-1 and TRBJ2-3; no clear D gene. CDR1 is DFQATT, CDR2 SNEGSKA, per germline (reference sequence). There are 11 residues in the CDR3. Trimming pared 2 bases from V and 4 bases from J, leaving 4 bases between. The CDR3 DNA follows: TGCAGTGCTAGAAATTCAGATACGCAGTATTTT. Residues: CSARNSDTQYF.

The DNA of the CDR3 is TGTGCCAGCAGCACCGGGACTAGCGGGGGGGAGACCCAGTACTTC. It codes for CASSTGTSGGETQYF. The V gene is TRBV5-5, the J gene TRBJ2-5; 15 bases align to TRBD2. From germline, CDR1 is SGHKS and CDR2 YYEKEE (reference sequence). Trimming removed 4 bases from V and 5 bases from J; junction bases left unmatched: 3. The CDR3 loop spans 15 amino acids.